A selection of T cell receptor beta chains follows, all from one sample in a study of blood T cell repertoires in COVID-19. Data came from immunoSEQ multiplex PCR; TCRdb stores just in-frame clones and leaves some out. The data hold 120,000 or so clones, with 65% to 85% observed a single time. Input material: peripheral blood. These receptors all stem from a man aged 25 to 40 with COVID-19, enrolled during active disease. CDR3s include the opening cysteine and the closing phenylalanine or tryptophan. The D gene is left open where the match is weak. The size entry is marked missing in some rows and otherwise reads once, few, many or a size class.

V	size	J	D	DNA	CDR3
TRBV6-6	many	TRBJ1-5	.	TGTGCCAGCAGTACCGGGAACTATCAGCCCCAGCATTTT	CASSTGNYQPQHF
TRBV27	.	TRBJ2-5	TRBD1	TGTGCCAGCAGTTCCCTTCTGACAGGGTGGGGGGAGACCCAGTACTTC	CASSSLLTGWGETQYF
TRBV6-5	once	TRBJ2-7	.	TGTGCCAGCAGTAGAAGTGGACTACTCTCCTACGAGCAGTACTTC	CASSRSGLLSYEQYF
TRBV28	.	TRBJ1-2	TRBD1	TGTGCCAGCAGTCTGGGACAGGTCTATGGCTACACCTTC	CASSLGQVYGYTF
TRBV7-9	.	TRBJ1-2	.	TGTGCCAGCAGCCCCCTGGGGGGACTGAACTATGGCTACACCTTC	CASSPLGGLNYGYTF
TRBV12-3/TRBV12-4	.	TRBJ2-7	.	TGTGCCAGCAGTCCCCCGGCGGTCTACGAGCAGTACTTC	CASSPPAVYEQYF
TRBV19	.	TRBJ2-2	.	TGTGCCTCTATTGCGGACCGGACCGGGGTGGCCGGGGAGCTGTTTTTT	CASIADRTGVAGELFF
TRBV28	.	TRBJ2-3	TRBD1	TGTGCCAGCAGTTTATCGCAGGGGGCAGATACGCAGTATTTT	CASSLSQGADTQYF
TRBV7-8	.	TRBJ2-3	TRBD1	TGTGCCAGCAGCTTAGCATCAACAGGGGCAGATACGCAGTATTTT	CASSLASTGADTQYF
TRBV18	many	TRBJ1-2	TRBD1	TGTGCCAGCTCACAGCTAGAGGGACAGGGGGCTAATGGCTACACCTTC	CASSQLEGQGANGYTF
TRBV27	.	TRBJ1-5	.	TGTGCCAGCAGCTTTACAGGGAACAATCAGCCCCAGCATTTT	CASSFTGNNQPQHF
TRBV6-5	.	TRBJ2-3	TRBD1	TGTGCCAGCAGTAATTGGCAGGGGGATAGCGATACGCAGTATTTT	CASSNWQGDSDTQYF
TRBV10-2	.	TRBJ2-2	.	TGCGCCAGCAGTTGGAGTCTCGGGGAGCTGTTTTTT	CASSWSLGELFF
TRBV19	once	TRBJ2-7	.	TGTGCCAGTAGTGGACAGCTTAGGAACGAGCAGTACTTC	CASSGQLRNEQYF
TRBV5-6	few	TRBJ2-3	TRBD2	TGTGCCAGCAGCTTTACTAGCGGGAGGGCCCGGGATACGCAGTATTTT	CASSFTSGRARDTQYF
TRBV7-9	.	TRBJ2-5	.	TGTGCCAGCAGCTTAGCGAGAAAGACAGGCGCCCTTCGGGTAGAGACCCAGTACTTC	CASSLARKTGALRVETQYF
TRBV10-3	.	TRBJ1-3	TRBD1	TGTGCCATCAGTAAATCCGGGACAGGCTCTGGAAACACCATATATTTT	CAISKSGTGSGNTIYF
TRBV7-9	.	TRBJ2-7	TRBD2	TGTGCCAGCAGCTCGATAGGTCTAGCGGGAGGGGCCTACGAGCAGTACTTC	CASSSIGLAGGAYEQYF
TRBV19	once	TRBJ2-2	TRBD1	TGTGCCAGTAATAGGGGGCTATCCACCGGGGAGCTGTTTTTT	CASNRGLSTGELFF